Many counts were recorded for the clone carrying this TCR beta chain. Its target is unknown. Trimming took off 5 bases at V and 6 bases at J, with 10 bases between the two ends. The germline V gene encodes CDR1 SGHAT and CDR2 FQNNGV. This CDR3 region has 13 residues. The TCR beta CDR3 region was amplified by multiplex PCR employing 32 V and 13 J primers. TCRdb re-analysed the multiplex PCR reads in MiXCR, keeping a single row per CDR3 protein. This sample has 5,000 to 6,500 distinct CDR3 sequences; roughly 20% occur once, and the top ten carry around 15%. The source of the sample is a study of immune heterogeneity within non-small cell lung tumors. As for the study in general: A handful of squamous cell carcinomas, about 10 non-squamous carcinomas and 1 not otherwise specified made up the tumors.

Study-level findings and limits: Both recurring identical dominant CDR3 beta clonotypes and site-unique high-frequency clones were observed across tumor sites within a patient.

Bulk tumor genomic DNA, about 620 ng per sample, was used as template. Several spatially distant biopsies were obtained per primary tumor intraoperatively. Enrolled patients presented with newly diagnosed, previously untreated non-small cell lung cancer and underwent curative surgery. The sample taken for sequencing was lung tumor tissue. The rearrangement uses TRBV11-2 and TRBJ2-2; D gene unclear. This TCR was recovered from a man in his sixties with non-small cell lung cancer. CDR3 residues: CASSKSVPGELFF. The CDR3, as DNA: TGTGCCAGCAGCAAGTCAGTCCCCGGGGAGCTGTTTTTT.